These T cell receptor beta chains were read from a single sample in a study of early T cells in non-severe SARS-CoV-2 infection. TCRdb re-called the 5' RACE reads through MiXCR, storing one row per CDR3 protein. The sample includes 43,000 or so distinct CDR3 sequences, under 4.5% of them seen just once. What was sequenced was whole blood. These receptors all come from an adult who was a healthcare worker with PCR-confirmed SARS-CoV-2 infection or an uninfected control (not recorded which). Each CDR3 is given with its conserved first and last residue. A D gene is named only where the DNA matches it firmly. Size values are once, few and many counts, or a class for expanded clones, and some rows have none.

d_gene	j_gene	v_gene	abundance	CDR3nt	CDR3aa
TRBD2	TRBJ2-2	TRBV29-1	many	TGCAGCGTCGGCGGAGCGGGGGACGGCCGGGAGCTGTTTTTT	CSVGGAGDGRELFF
TRBD1	TRBJ2-7	TRBV7-9	NA	TGTGCCAGCAGCTTAGTGACAGGGAAATTCTACGAGCAGTACTTC	CASSLVTGKFYEQYF
TRBD2	TRBJ2-1	TRBV7-6	many	TGTGCCAGCAGCTTAGGAGGGGAGGGGCAGTTCTTC	CASSLGGEGQFF
TRBD2	TRBJ2-3	TRBV5-1	many	TGCGCCAGCAGCTTTGTAGTGCTAGCGGGGACTGCTAGCACAGATACGCAGTATTTT	CASSFVVLAGTASTDTQYF
NA	TRBJ2-1	TRBV20-1	many	TGCAGTGCTAGAGGAAACAACTACAATGAGCAGTTCTTC	CSARGNNYNEQFF
TRBD2	TRBJ2-5	TRBV11-2	many	TGTGCCAGCAGTTTCGGAGTAGCGGGAGGTAGGAGGAACCAAGAGACCCAGTACTTC	CASSFGVAGGRRNQETQYF
TRBD2	TRBJ2-1	TRBV4-1	NA	TGCGCCAGCAGCCGAGATAGCGGGGGGAGGTACAATGAGCAGTTCTTC	CASSRDSGGRYNEQFF
TRBD1	TRBJ1-1	TRBV18	many	TGTGCCAGCCTAGACAGGGCTAACACTGAAGCTTTCTTT	CASLDRANTEAFF
NA	TRBJ2-5	TRBV12-3/TRBV12-4	many	TGTGCCACCAAAGCCCGGAACGGCTACCAAGAGACCCAGTACTTC	CATKARNGYQETQYF
TRBD1	TRBJ2-2	TRBV12-3/TRBV12-4	many	TGTGCCAGCAGACAGACAGGGGCCACCGGGGAGCTGTTTTTT	CASRQTGATGELFF
NA	TRBJ1-1	TRBV3-1	many	TGTGCCAGCAGCCCCCTGAGGGGGGGCCGCACTGAAGCTTTCTTT	CASSPLRGGRTEAFF
NA	TRBJ2-7	TRBV7-6	many	TGTGCCAGCAGCGGATTTGACTACGAGCAGTACTTC	CASSGFDYEQYF
NA	TRBJ1-4	TRBV30	many	TGTGCCTGGAAAGGCCCATGGAGGTCCGGGGTTAATGAAAAACTGTTTTTT	CAWKGPWRSGVNEKLFF
TRBD1	TRBJ1-2	TRBV29-1	many	TGCAGCGTGTGGACAGGGGTCTATGGCTACACCTTC	CSVWTGVYGYTF
TRBD2	TRBJ2-1	TRBV7-6	many	TGTGCCAGCAGCTTAGATGCGCGGGAGGTTGATGAGCAGTTCTTC	CASSLDAREVDEQFF
NA	TRBJ1-2	TRBV7-6	NA	TGTGCCAGCAGCCCCGCGGGGTTTGGCTACACCTTC	CASSPAGFGYTF
NA	TRBJ1-5	TRBV2	NA	TGTGCCAGCAGTGAAGCGCTTAGCAATCAGCCCCAGCATTTT	CASSEALSNQPQHF
NA	TRBJ2-7	TRBV12-3/TRBV12-4	many	TGTGCCAGCAGTTTGCGTCCTTCCTACGAGCAGTACTTC	CASSLRPSYEQYF
NA	TRBJ2-1	TRBV9	many	TGTGCCAGCAGCGTGTCCCCTTACAATGAGCAGTTCTTC	CASSVSPYNEQFF
NA	TRBJ1-1	TRBV14	NA	TGTGCCAGCAGCCATTATCCAATGGCACCAGGCACTGAAGCTTTCTTT	CASSHYPMAPGTEAFF
NA	TRBJ2-5	TRBV5-4	many	TGTGCCAGCAGCTTGAACAGGGGCGCGGGACAAGAGACCCAGTACTTC	CASSLNRGAGQETQYF
NA	TRBJ2-3	TRBV2	many	TGTGCCAGCAGTGACACCCCATCTAGCACAGATACGCAGTATTTT	CASSDTPSSTDTQYF
TRBD1	TRBJ1-1	TRBV29-1	many	TGCAGCGTATGGACAGGGTTGACTGAAGCTTTCTTT	CSVWTGLTEAFF
NA	TRBJ2-3	TRBV6-5	many	TGTGCCAGCAGTTACTCGACGGTCTCGGGCCTCAGGGCGGCAGATACGCAGTATTTT	CASSYSTVSGLRAADTQYF
NA	TRBJ2-4	TRBV29-1	few	TGCAGCGCCTCTTGGGACATTCAGTACTTC	CSASWDIQYF
NA	TRBJ1-1	TRBV7-9	many	TGTGCCAGCAGCTTCCAGGGTGGAGACACTGAAGCTTTCTTT	CASSFQGGDTEAFF
TRBD1	TRBJ2-3	TRBV13	NA	TGTGCCAGCAGCTTAGGGGACAGGAGCACAGATACGCAGTATTTT	CASSLGDRSTDTQYF
TRBD2	TRBJ2-3	TRBV6-7	many	TGTGCCAGCAGTTACTCGACTTCTACGTTCAGCGGGGGGGACACAGATACGCAGTATTTT	CASSYSTSTFSGGDTDTQYF
NA	TRBJ2-7	TRBV30	many	TGTGCCTGGACAAAACTAGCAGGCGAGCAGTACTTC	CAWTKLAGEQYF
NA	TRBJ2-7	TRBV19	few	TGTGCCAGTAGTACAAATAGATGGAACGAGCAGTACTTC	CASSTNRWNEQYF
TRBD2	TRBJ2-1	TRBV20-1	few	TGCAGTGTACCGGGACTAGCGGGGAATGAGCAGTTCTTC	CSVPGLAGNEQFF
NA	TRBJ2-1	TRBV6-6	many	TGTGCCAGCAGTTACGGCCCCTCTGGCGGAGGGATTAACAATGAGCAGTTCTTC	CASSYGPSGGGINNEQFF
NA	TRBJ2-3	TRBV7-8	NA	TGTGCCAGCGCCCGACTACCGGCTAGCACAGATACGCAGTATTTT	CASARLPASTDTQYF
TRBD2	TRBJ2-3	TRBV6-5	many	TGTGCCAGCAGTTACTCTGGTGGTTCTAGCGGGAAGACAGATACGCAGTATTTT	CASSYSGGSSGKTDTQYF
NA	TRBJ1-5	TRBV12-3/TRBV12-4	many	TGTGCCAGCAGTCCTGGGGGGAATCAGCCCCAGCATTTT	CASSPGGNQPQHF
NA	TRBJ2-1	TRBV6-2/TRBV6-3	many	TGTGCCAGCAGTTACTCCCCCCCCAGCGGAGTATACAATGAGCAGTTCTTC	CASSYSPPSGVYNEQFF
NA	TRBJ2-7	TRBV6-5	few	TGTGCCAGCAGTTACGCTCAGAACTACGAGCAGTACTTC	CASSYAQNYEQYF